The 29 T cell receptor beta chains given below trace back to one sample, sequenced in a study of human T cells and chemical hapten exposure. TCRdb fed the RACE reads into MiXCR, producing one record per CDR3 protein. The data show some 65,000 distinct CDR3 sequences, around 6.5% seen once. Described time point: healthy volunteer bleed at 6 weeks. The starting material, unfractionated whole blood, was used for total RNA extraction. Source material: whole blood. These receptors were collected from a female donor in good health. Some clones in this sample may be carry-over from other donors' samples.

The rearrangement uses TRBV15 and TRBJ1-1, with 9 bases fitting TRBD1. V was pared by 4 bases and J by 5 bases, with 5 bases of the junction left unmatched. The germline CDR1 and CDR2 sequences are LNHNV and YYDKDF (reference sequence). This CDR3 contains 14 residues. The CDR3 nucleotides are TGTGCCACCAGCAAGGGACAGGGTTGGACTGAAGCTTTCTTT. Translated, it gives CATSKGQGWTEAFF.

Ten or more counts support this clonotype. The V call is TRBV20-1, the J call TRBJ1-5; tentative D call: TRBD1 (5 bases). This CDR3 has 15 amino acids. Germline V gene sequence: CDR1 DFQATT, CDR2 SNEGSKA (reference sequence). Trimming took off 1 base at V and 4 bases at J, with 14 bases between the two ends. The CDR3 DNA reads TGCAGTGCTAGAGGAGGGGTGGAGGGTAATCAGCCCCAGCATTTT. Translation gives CSARGGVEGNQPQHF.

This clonotype came up many times. The genes are TRBV7-9 and TRBJ2-3; a weak D match, TRBD2 (6 bases). CDR3 length: 16 amino acids. Trimming pared 5 bases from V and 2 bases from J, leaving 17 bases between. The germline V gene encodes CDR1 SEHNR and CDR2 FQNEAQ (reference sequence). This CDR3 reads CASSTLLASATDTQYF. In DNA form, the CDR3 reads TGTGCCAGCAGCACCCTCCTAGCGTCTGCCACAGATACGCAGTATTTT.

Only a few counts were recorded for this clonotype. This rearrangement joins TRBV29-1 to TRBJ2-1; 8 positions match TRBD1. V shed 0 bases and J 9 bases; nucleotides not matched to a gene: 4. Germline V gene lookup returns CDR1 SQVTM and CDR2 ANQGSEA. The CDR3 has 13 amino acids. CDR3 in DNA: TGCAGCGTTGAAGACAGGGGGCGCGGTGAGCAGTTCTTC. It encodes CSVEDRGRGEQFF.

This clonotype was counted at least ten times. CDR3 DNA: TGCGCCAGCAGCCAAGATCTCCAGGGAAGATTTGAAAAACTGTTTTTT. Its protein product is CASSQDLQGRFEKLFF. The chain has TRBV4-1 and TRBJ1-4; tentative D call: TRBD1 (5 bases). Germline values: CDR1 MGHRA, CDR2 YSYEKL. V lost 0 bases to trimming and J lost 7 bases, with 15 bases between them. This CDR3 has 16 amino acids.

This clonotype was observed a handful of times. In DNA, the CDR3 is TGCAGTGCTATCCCTGGGGAAAGGGAAAAACTGTTTTTT. This translates into CSAIPGEREKLFF. This chain links TRBV20-1 with TRBJ1-4; D is unresolved. The V and J ends lost 4 bases and 8 bases respectively, with 14 bases between them. CDR1 is DFQATT, CDR2 SNEGSKA, per germline (reference sequence). The CDR3 loop spans 13 amino acids.

V usage is TRBV5-4 and J usage is TRBJ2-2; tentatively, D is TRBD2 (5 bases). CDR1 and CDR2 (germline): SGHNT, YYREEE (reference sequence). Trimming removed 2 bases from V and 4 bases from J, with 18 bases in between. This CDR3 is built from 17 residues. CDR3 loop: CASSFLVSSGSTGELFF. Written as DNA, the CDR3 is TGTGCCAGCAGCTTTTTAGTTAGTTCGGGGAGCACCGGGGAGCTGTTTTTT.

In its sample, this clonotype was seen a few times. The chain combines TRBV28 with TRBJ2-6, with 7 bases matching TRBD1. Germline lookup yields CDR1 MDHEN and CDR2 SYDVKM. The CDR3 totals 17 residues. With V trimmed by 5 bases and J by 0 bases, 7 bases remained unmatched. As DNA, the CDR3 is TGTGCCAGCAGTGTTTACAGGGACAGCTCTGGGGCCAACGTCCTGACTTTC. It codes for CASSVYRDSSGANVLTF.

The chain couples TRBV15 to TRBJ2-3, with TRBD2 identical over 7 bases. The germline V gene encodes CDR1 LNHNV and CDR2 YYDKDF (reference sequence). The CDR3 is 15 residues long. J lost 0 bases, V lost 1 base, and 1 base had no gene match. The CDR3 spells CATSRVRESTDTQYF. DNA of the CDR3: TGTGCCACCAGCAGAGTGCGGGAGAGCACAGATACGCAGTATTTT. Based on the CDR3 plus reference TRBV15 and TRBJ2-3, the full variable domain is DAMVIQNPRYQVTQFGKPVTLSCSQTLNHNVMYWYQQKSSQAPKLLFHYYDKDFNNEADTPDNFQSRRPNTSFCFLDIRSPGLGDTAMYLCATSRVRESTDTQYFGPGTRLTVL.

This chain connects TRBV7-3 to TRBJ2-2; 7 bases agree with TRBD2. V dropped 2 bases and J dropped 4; count of bases not matched to a gene: 4. CDR1 SGHTA and CDR2 FQGTGA come from the germline V gene. The CDR3 is 15 amino acids. The CDR3 DNA is TGTGCCAGCAGCTTAGGCGGGAGCACCACCGGGGAGCTGTTTTTT. This gives the protein CASSLGGSTTGELFF.

Remarks on this clonotype: This clone may be a read error of a much larger clone one base away. This chain connects TRBV20-1 to TRBJ2-7; D not certain. V was trimmed by 0 bases and J by 3 bases, leaving 27 bases between them. Germline V gives CDR1 DFQATT, CDR2 SNEGSKA (reference sequence). The CDR3 spans 19 residues. DNA of the CDR3: TGCAGTGCTAGAGATATCCGGGCGAAGACCCCGATACAAATCTACGAGCAGTACTTC. It translates to CSARDIRAKTPIQIYEQYF.

V gene TRBV7-9 combines with J gene TRBJ1-1; perhaps TRBD1 as D (5 bases). Germline CDR1 is SEHNR and CDR2 is FQNEAQ (reference sequence). This CDR3 contains 14 residues. V gave up 5 bases and J gave up 5 bases, with 15 bases separating them. The CDR3 here is CASSHPGRGTEAFF. CDR3 in DNA: TGTGCCAGCAGCCACCCCGGGCGGGGGACTGAAGCTTTCTTT.

This clonotype was counted only a few times. CDR3 region: CSASVGLRQETQYF. For the CDR3, the DNA is TGCAGTGCTAGCGTAGGGCTCAGACAAGAGACCCAGTACTTC. The V and J genes are TRBV20-1 and TRBJ2-5; no reliable D call. The V end was cut by 3 bases, the J end by 2 bases, with 13 bases between. This CDR3 contains 14 residues. Germline-derived CDR1 and CDR2 are DFQATT and SNEGSKA (reference sequence).

The chain employs TRBV28 and TRBJ2-7; D may be TRBD1 or TRBD2 (5 bases each). CDR3 length: 13 amino acids. V lost 8 bases to trimming and J lost 2 bases, with 13 bases between them. Germline V CDR1 and CDR2: MDHEN, SYDVKM. The CDR3 protein is CASLTGTTYEQYF. The CDR3, as DNA: TGTGCCAGCCTCACCGGGACCACCTACGAGCAGTACTTC.

This chain links TRBV15 with TRBJ1-5; D remains ambiguous. CDR3 size: 12 residues. CDR1 is LNHNV and CDR2 is YYDKDF in the germline V gene (reference sequence). Trimming pared 0 bases from V and 6 bases from J, leaving 3 bases between. The CDR3, as DNA: TGTGCCACCAGCAGAGAAAGTCAGCCCCAGCATTTT. Protein: CATSRESQPQHF. Full variable domain (remainder filled in from reference TRBV15 and TRBJ1-5): DAMVIQNPRYQVTQFGKPVTLSCSQTLNHNVMYWYQQKSSQAPKLLFHYYDKDFNNEADTPDNFQSRRPNTSFCFLDIRSPGLGDTAMYLCATSRESQPQHFGDGTRLSIL.

This clonotype has a handful of counts. The chain links TRBV12-3 or TRBV12-4 to TRBJ2-3; D is undetermined. The CDR3 contains 15 residues. Trimming cost V 8 bases and J 3 bases, with 18 bases left between them. The CDR3 sequence is CASSPWAYETDTQYF. The CDR3 DNA sequence: TGTGCCAGCTCCCCTTGGGCGTATGAAACAGATACGCAGTATTTT.

This clonotype came up many times. V gene TRBV6-1 combines with J gene TRBJ2-3; maybe TRBD2 (5 bases). V lost 6 bases and J 2 bases, leaving 12 bases between the germline ends. CDR3 length: 14 residues. Germline lookup yields CDR1 MNHNS and CDR2 SASEGT. The CDR3 region is CASSPGLYTDTQYF. The CDR3 DNA is TGTGCCAGCAGCCCCGGACTGTACACAGATACGCAGTATTTT.

This clonotype was found many times. The V and J genes are TRBV6-5 and TRBJ1-2; D not resolved. Trimming pared 0 bases from V and 8 bases from J, leaving 16 bases between. CDR1 is MNHEY and CDR2 is SVGAGI in the germline V gene. The CDR3 spans 15 residues. The CDR3 loop is CASSYSIRGRKGYTF. The CDR3 bases are TGTGCCAGCAGTTACTCGATACGTGGGCGAAAGGGCTACACCTTC.

This clonotype was seen repeatedly, ten times or more. This chain links TRBV6-1 with TRBJ1-1; D remains ambiguous. The ends were cut back, 2 bases at V and 3 bases at J, with 13 bases in the middle. The CDR3 is 15 amino acids. Germline V gives CDR1 MNHNS, CDR2 SASEGT. This CDR3 is CASSEWYWQYTEAFF. The CDR3 nucleotides read TGTGCCAGCAGTGAATGGTATTGGCAGTACACTGAAGCTTTCTTT.

At least ten counts were recorded for this clonotype. CDR3 nucleotides: TGCGCCAGCAGGGCACCGGGACAGGGGAGCTATGGCTACACCTTC. The encoded protein is CASRAPGQGSYGYTF. This rearrangement joins TRBV4-1 to TRBJ1-2; 10 bases align to TRBD1. Germline V gives CDR1 MGHRA, CDR2 YSYEKL. The CDR3 contains 15 residues. The V and J ends lost 6 bases and 4 bases, in that order; junction bases with no gene match: 8.

This clonotype has only a few counts. CDR3 in DNA: TGCAGCGTCCGGACTAGCGGGAGGTACGAGCAGTACTTC. It specifies CSVRTSGRYEQYF. The V gene is TRBV29-1, the J gene TRBJ2-7; 14 nucleotides align to TRBD2. Unmatched junction bases numbered 2, after V lost 6 bases and J lost 4 bases. The germline gives CDR1 SQVTM, CDR2 ANQGSEA. The CDR3 runs 13 residues.

This clonotype was detected ten times or more. This chain links TRBV24-1 with TRBJ2-1, with a tentative D call TRBD2 (6 bases). The CDR3 loop spans 14 amino acids. Trimming took 5 bases from V and 3 from J, leaving 10 bases between them. In germline, CDR1 is KGHDR, CDR2 SFDVKD. In DNA form, the CDR3 reads TGTGCCACCAGTGTATCGGGGGTCTACAATGAGCAGTTCTTC. Translating it yields CATSVSGVYNEQFF.

This clonotype was observed many times. This sequence joins TRBV30 and TRBJ1-2; 10 bases align to TRBD1. The CDR3 spans 14 residues. V trimming: 4 bases; J trimming: 8 bases; junction bases outside the gene matches: 10. CDR1 is GTSNPN and CDR2 is SVGIG in the germline V gene (reference sequence). CDR3 sequence reads: CAWMTGQGIYGYTF. The CDR3 nucleotides read TGTGCCTGGATGACGGGACAGGGGATATACGGCTACACCTTC.

Ten or more counts support this clonotype. This sequence joins TRBV11-2 and TRBJ1-3; 8 bases are a match to TRBD1. The CDR3 is 15 amino acids. The V gene's germline CDR1 is SGHAT and CDR2 FQNNGV. The junction had 7 bases not matched to a gene; V was cut back by 6 bases and J by 3 bases. In DNA, the CDR3 is TGTGCCAGCAGGTCAGGGGGCGCGGATGGAAACACCATATATTTT. This encodes CASRSGGADGNTIYF.

This clonotype has just a few counts. This chain links TRBV20-1 with TRBJ2-1; weak D call: TRBD1 (5 bases). Germline V gives CDR1 DFQATT, CDR2 SNEGSKA (reference sequence). The CDR3 consists of 15 residues. Trimming shortened V by 6 bases and J by 13 bases, and 28 bases separated the two germline ends. The DNA for the CDR3 is TGCAGTGCCAAGGGCCAGGGTGGGATAGCCACCCTTCAGTTCTTC. It encodes CSAKGQGGIATLQFF.

This clonotype has at least ten counts. The rearrangement uses TRBV2 and TRBJ2-3, with 10 bases fitting TRBD2. The CDR3 sequence is 17 residues long. CDR1 and CDR2 from the germline V gene are SNHLY and FYNNEI. Trimming cost V 1 base and J 3 bases; bases outside gene matches: 7. The CDR3 sequence is CASSEGQGLAATDTQYF. The DNA of the CDR3 is TGTGCCAGCAGTGAAGGGCAAGGACTAGCGGCGACAGATACGCAGTATTTT. Using reference TRBV2 and TRBJ2-3 for the parts outside the CDR3, the full variable domain is EPEVTQTPSHQVTQMGQEVILRCVPISNHLYFYWYRQILGQKVEFLVSFYNNEISEKSEIFDDQFSVERPDGSNFTLKIRSTKLEDSAMYFCASSEGQGLAATDTQYFGPGTRLTVL.

This clonotype came up many times. CDR3 protein: CASRGAPRSNEKLFF. CDR3 sequence (DNA): TGTGCCAGCCGCGGCGCCCCCAGGTCTAATGAAAAACTGTTTTTT. This chain joins TRBV6-1 and TRBJ1-4; unclear D gene. V lost 8 bases, J lost 3 bases, and 16 bases lay in between. The CDR3 extends over 15 amino acids. The germline CDR1 and CDR2 sequences are MNHNS and SASEGT.

There are many counts of this clonotype. The chain combines TRBV28 with TRBJ1-5; 8 positions match TRBD1. The CDR3 sequence is 15 residues long. CDR1 MDHEN and CDR2 SYDVKM come from the germline V gene. Unmatched junction bases numbered 9, after V lost 6 bases and J lost 5 bases. CDR3 residues: CASRTGQGRDQPQHF. CDR3 coding DNA: TGTGCCAGCAGAACCGGACAGGGCAGGGATCAGCCCCAGCATTTT.

This clonotype occurred many times. J is TRBJ1-6 and V is TRBV6-1, with unresolved D. This CDR3 is built from 13 residues. Germline CDR1 is MNHNS and CDR2 is SASEGT. V lost 4 bases and J 15 bases, leaving 16 bases between the germline ends. Here the CDR3 DNA reads TGTGCCAGCAGTGGTATCCGGGGTTCAGACCTCCACTTT. This codes for CASSGIRGSDLHF.